This TCR beta chain stems from a study of radiotherapy plus CTLA-4 blockade in lung cancer. Study-level information: Disease control was achieved by less than 40% of patients, and objective responses by 18%.

Measured with immunoSEQ multiplex PCR; TCRdb has only the in-frame clones, and not every one. Counted here are tens of thousands of clones, almost 85% occurring once; the ten biggest clones make up about 5%. Note on this clone: Its cognate antigen is unknown.

This CDR3 is 15 amino acids long. J lost 7 bases, V lost 5 bases, and 13 bases had no gene match. CDR1 ENHRY and CDR2 SYGVKD come from the germline V gene. Study-level results: In blood, tumor-derived TCR clones expanded after radiotherapy plus ipilimumab. In blood, early T cell clone dynamics reportedly predicted response best, together with interferon-beta.

The chain uses TRBV10-3 and TRBJ2-7; TRBD2 aligns across 8 bases. The TCR sequence derives from a human donor with non-small cell lung cancer whose response to radiotherapy plus ipilimumab could not be evaluated. Sequencing was performed on peripheral blood, taken from a patient treated with radiotherapy plus ipilimumab. CDR3 DNA sequence: TGTGCCATCAGTACCGGGACTAGTCACGTAAGGGAGCAGTACTTC. Residues: CAISTGTSHVREQYF.